This T cell receptor beta chain was recorded in a study of memory CD4+ T cells and cytomegalovirus serostatus. The sort gate was single viable CD3+CD4+CD8-CD45RO+ cells for memory CD4+ T cells. The CDR3 runs to 13 residues. Germline values: CDR1 MDHEN, CDR2 SYDVKM. Trimming removed 2 bases at V and 6 bases at J, with 10 bases between. The count of this clone is one. Its antigen is still unknown. Findings and limits, study-wide: Repertoires predicted CMV serostatus with median bootstrapped AUC of about 0.95.

Sequencing was performed with immunoSEQ multiplex PCR; in TCRdb, only in-frame clones are kept and a portion is missing. The top ten clones hold approximately 4% of a sample with about 92,000 clones, about four fifths of them seen once. Sequencing used memory CD4+ T cells from blood. This chain joins TRBV28 and TRBJ1-2; possibly TRBD1 for D (5 bases). This TCR came from an adult in good health and CMV-seropositive. The CDR3 DNA reads TGTGCCAGCAGTTTAATGGGGGGAAATGGCTACACCTTC. Its protein is CASSLMGGNGYTF.